The T cell receptor beta chain under discussion was sequenced for a study of human T cells and chemical hapten exposure. Study-wide background: Small discrepancies in pooled library volume mainly accounted for the varying TCR yields per sample.

This CDR3 contains 16 residues. V lost 1 base to trimming and J lost 1 base, with 16 bases between them. From germline, CDR1 is GTSNPN and CDR2 SVGIG (reference sequence). The time point: healthy volunteer bleed at 6 weeks. Unfractionated whole blood yielded total RNA. Study results and caveats: With DPC sensitization, TCRs exceeding 1 in 1000 frequency showed no change.

This clonotype came up a few times. Its antigen is not identified. Within the library, unique molecular identifiers were attached to each individual cDNA molecule. TCRdb passed the RACE reads through MiXCR, listing each CDR3 protein once. The sample contains tens of thousands of distinct CDR3 sequences, roughly 8.7% of which appear only once. This chain uses TRBV30 with TRBJ1-1; D remains ambiguous. This TCR was recovered from a male donor in good health. Some clones in this sample may be carry-over from other donors' samples. Sequencing was done on a sample of whole blood. The CDR3 here is CAWSAPGPRKNTEAFF. As DNA, the CDR3 is TGTGCCTGGAGTGCCCCTGGGCCGCGTAAGAACACTGAAGCTTTCTTT.